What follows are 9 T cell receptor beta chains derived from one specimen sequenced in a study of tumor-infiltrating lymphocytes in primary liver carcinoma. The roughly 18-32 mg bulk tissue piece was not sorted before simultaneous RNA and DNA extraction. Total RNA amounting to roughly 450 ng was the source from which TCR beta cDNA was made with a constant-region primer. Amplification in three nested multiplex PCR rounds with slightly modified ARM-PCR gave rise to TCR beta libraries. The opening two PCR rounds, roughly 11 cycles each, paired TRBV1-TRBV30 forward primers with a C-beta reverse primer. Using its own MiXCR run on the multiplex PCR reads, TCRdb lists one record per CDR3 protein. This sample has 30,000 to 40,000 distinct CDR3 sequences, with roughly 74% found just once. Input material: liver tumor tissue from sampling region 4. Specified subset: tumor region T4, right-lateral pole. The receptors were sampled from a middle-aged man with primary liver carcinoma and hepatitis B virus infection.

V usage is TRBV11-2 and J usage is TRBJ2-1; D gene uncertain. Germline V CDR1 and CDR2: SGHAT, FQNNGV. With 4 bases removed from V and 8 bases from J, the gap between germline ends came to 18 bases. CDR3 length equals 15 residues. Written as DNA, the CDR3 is TGTGCCAGCAGCTCCACCGATGCACCTTCCCATGAGCAGTTCTTC. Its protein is CASSSTDAPSHEQFF. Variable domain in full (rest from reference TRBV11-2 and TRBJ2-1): EAGVAQSPRYKIIEKRQSVAFWCNPISGHATLYWYQQILGQGPKLLIQFQNNGVVDDSQLPKDRFSAERLKGVDSTLKIQPAKLEDSAVYLCASSSTDAPSHEQFFGPGTRLTVL.

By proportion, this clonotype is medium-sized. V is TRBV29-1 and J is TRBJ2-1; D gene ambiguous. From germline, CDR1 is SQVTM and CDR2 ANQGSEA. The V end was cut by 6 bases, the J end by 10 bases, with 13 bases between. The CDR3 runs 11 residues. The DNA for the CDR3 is TGCAGCGTCCAAATAAGTGGGGAGCAGTTCTTC. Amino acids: CSVQISGEQFF.

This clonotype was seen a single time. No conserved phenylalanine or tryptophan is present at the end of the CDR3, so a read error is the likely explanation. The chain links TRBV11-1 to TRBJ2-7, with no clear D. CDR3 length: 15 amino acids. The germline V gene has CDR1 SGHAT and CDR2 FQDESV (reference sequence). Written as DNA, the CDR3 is TGTGCCAGTAGCTCATCCCGTGACTCCTCCTACGAGCAGTACAAC. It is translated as CASSSSRDSSYEQYN.

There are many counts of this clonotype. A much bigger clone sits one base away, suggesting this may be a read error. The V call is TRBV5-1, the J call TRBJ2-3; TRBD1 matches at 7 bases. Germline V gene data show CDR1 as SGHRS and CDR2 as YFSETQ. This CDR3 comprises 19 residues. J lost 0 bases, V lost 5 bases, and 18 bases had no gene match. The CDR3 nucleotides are TGCGCCAGCAGAACCCCCAGCGCGGACAGGAGCCAAAGCACAGATACGCAGTATTTT. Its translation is CASRTPSADRSQSTDTQYF.

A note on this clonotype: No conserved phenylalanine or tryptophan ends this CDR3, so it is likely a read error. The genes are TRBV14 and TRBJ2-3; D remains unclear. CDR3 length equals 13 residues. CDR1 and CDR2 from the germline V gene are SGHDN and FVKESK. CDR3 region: CGSSRGYTDTQYL. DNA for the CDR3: TGTGGCAGCAGCCGAGGATATACAGATACGCAGTATTTG.

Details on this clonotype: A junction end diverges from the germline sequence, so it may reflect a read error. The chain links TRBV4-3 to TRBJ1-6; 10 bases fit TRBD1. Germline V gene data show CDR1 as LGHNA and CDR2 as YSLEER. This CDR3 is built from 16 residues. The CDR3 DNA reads TGCGCCGGCAGCTCCTGGGACAGGGGAAGGAATTCAGCACTCCACTTT. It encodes CAGSSWDRGRNSALHF.

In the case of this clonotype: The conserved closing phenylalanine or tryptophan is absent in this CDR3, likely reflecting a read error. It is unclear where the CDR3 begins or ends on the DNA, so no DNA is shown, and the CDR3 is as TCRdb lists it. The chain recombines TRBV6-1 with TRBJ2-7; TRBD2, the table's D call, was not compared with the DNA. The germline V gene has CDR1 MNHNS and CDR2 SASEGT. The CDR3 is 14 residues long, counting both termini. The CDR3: CASSRTSGRYEQYL.

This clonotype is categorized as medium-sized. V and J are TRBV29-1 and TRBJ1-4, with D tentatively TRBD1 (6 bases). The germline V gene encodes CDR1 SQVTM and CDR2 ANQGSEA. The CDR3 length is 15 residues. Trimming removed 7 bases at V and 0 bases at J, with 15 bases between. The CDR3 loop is CSATGIRATNEKLFF. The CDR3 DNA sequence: TGCAGCGCCACAGGGATCAGAGCAACTAATGAAAAACTGTTTTTT.

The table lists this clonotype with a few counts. DNA for the CDR3: TGCAGCGTTGAGATCGGGGCCGGCTTCACAGATACGCAGTATTTT. Translating it yields CSVEIGAGFTDTQYF. The chain couples TRBV29-1 to TRBJ2-3; D assignment may be TRBD1 or TRBD2 (5 bases each). The germline V gene has CDR1 SQVTM and CDR2 ANQGSEA. Trimming pared 3 bases from V and 2 bases from J, leaving 15 bases between. This CDR3 spans 15 amino acids.